This T cell receptor (beta chain) was found in a study of T cell responses to AZD1222 COVID-19 vaccine. Study at large: Samples with a second dose at about 4 or about 12 weeks were pooled together. Study observations and caveats: Reportedly, close to half of spike-specific TCRs are directed against unmutated variant regions.

Trimming cost V 4 bases and J 2 bases; bases outside gene matches: 2. Germline CDR1 and CDR2: LGHDT and YNNKEL (reference sequence). The CDR3 is 15 amino acids. Clones were sequenced by immunoSEQ multiplex PCR, and TCRdb holds only the in-frame ones, with some missing. The table has approximately 140,000 clones, around nine tenths seen once. In the case of this clone: Its target is not known.

This clonotype was obtained from an adult in good health. This chain connects TRBV3-1 (or the pseudogene TRBV3-2) to TRBJ1-6, with 7 bases aligning to TRBD1. Specimen: peripheral blood, collected on day 0 of AZD1222 vaccination. Written as DNA, the CDR3 is TGTGCCAGCAGCCTCGGGACAGCCTATAATTCACCCCTCCACTTT. It yields the protein CASSLGTAYNSPLHF.